The entry that follows covers one T cell receptor (beta chain) sequence. Its cognate antigen has yet to be identified. No much larger clone is present one base from it, and per-base qualities are unavailable. This sample was taken from a study of control samples from healthy donors and cancer patients (dated by TCRdb to 2018 to 2021). Including cysteine and phenylalanine, the CDR3 has 15 amino acids. Left in the record is the CDR3 DNA by itself, 45 bases read in frame from the first base. Trimming removed 6 bases from V and 4 bases from J; the gene matches leave 10 bases unexplained. Via the germline V gene (reference sequence), CDR1 is LNHDA and CDR2 SQIVND. The method behind the library was the immunoSEQ multiplex PCR assay. The table was pulled from immuneACCESS by TCRdb, which kept in-frame rearrangements only. Such tables lose some clones; where checked, under half of the loss comes from unresolved V genes, and the rest has no known cause. The sample table contains around 82,000 clones; only one count was recorded for around 91% of them. Roughly 6.7% of the sample lies in the top ten.

Source material: blood. This receptor was taken from a man aged 45 to 65 in good health. The receptor chain draws on TRBV19 and TRBJ2-7, with 9 middle bases fitting TRBD1. The sequence in DNA is TGTGCCAGTAGCCCAGGGGGGACAGGGAGTTACGAGCAGTACTTC. This yields the protein CASSPGGTGSYEQYF. Reference TRBV19 and TRBJ2-7 genes cover what lies past the CDR3, so the full variable domain is DGGITQSPKYLFRKEGQNVTLSCEQNLNHDAMYWYRQDPGQGLRLIYYSQIVNDFQKGDIAEGYSVSREKKESFPLTVTSAQKNPTAFYLCASSPGGTGSYEQYFGPGTRLTVT.